The clone carrying this T cell receptor (beta chain) was found once. Its antigen remains unknown. Germline-derived CDR1 and CDR2 are LNHDA and SQIVND (reference sequence). This CDR3 has 16 residues. The data are from a study of OX40 agonist ivuxolimab in advanced cancers. In the study overall: Patients were dosed with the agonistic anti-OX40 (CD134) antibody ivuxolimab.

Study outcomes and limitations: Undetermined was the antigen specificity of the expanded peripheral T cells.

The repertoire was sequenced with immunoSEQ multiplex PCR; TCRdb's copy has only in-frame clones and lacks some. This table holds tens of thousands of clones, about 86% found once. This clonotype originated in an adult with an advanced solid tumor such as melanoma, head and neck, liver or kidney cancer. Sequencing was performed on CD4+ or CD8+ T cells sorted from blood, taken in a trial of the OX40 agonist ivuxolimab. J is TRBJ2-3 and V is TRBV19, with 7 bases aligning to TRBD2. CDR3 loop: CVKRTLCAGESDTQYF. The CDR3 nucleotides read TGTGTCAAGAGGACCCTTTGTGCGGGGGAATCAGATACGCAGTATTTT.